A selection of T cell receptor beta chains follows, all from one sample in a study of cytomegalovirus exposure and HLA in healthy donors. Profiling relied on immunoSEQ multiplex PCR, and the TCRdb table lists in-frame clones only, not all of them. In the table there are around 250,000 clones, 90% of which are singletons. What was sequenced was PBMCs. The origin of the receptors is a woman aged 18-29 years in good health and CMV-seronegative. The CDR3 runs from the conserved cysteine through the conserved F or W. A D gene is named only where the DNA matches it firmly. Size values are once, few and many counts, or a class for expanded clones, and some rows have none.

DNA,CDR3,J,V,D,size
TGTGCCAGCAGCTGGGGGGGCTACGAGCAGTACTTC,CASSWGGYEQYF,TRBJ2-7,TRBV5-4,TRBD2,-
TGTGCCAGCAGGGGGACAGGGGGTTTGGAAAAACTGTTTTTT,CASRGTGGLEKLFF,TRBJ1-4,TRBV11-2,TRBD1,-
TGTGCCAGGGCTAGGGGGGGGTATGAGCCCCAGCATTTT,CARARGGYEPQHF,TRBJ1-5,TRBV6-5,-,once
TGTGCCAGCAGCTCGGGAGATAGCAATCAGCCCCAGCATTTT,CASSSGDSNQPQHF,TRBJ1-5,TRBV7-9,-,once
TGTGCCAGCAGTAAGCAGGGTGGATATGGCTACACCTTC,CASSKQGGYGYTF,TRBJ1-2,TRBV6-5,-,-
TGTGCCAGCAGCTCACACAGGGGCGGGGTGTCGGGGAACACTGAAGCTTTCTTT,CASSSHRGGVSGNTEAFF,TRBJ1-1,TRBV7-8,TRBD1,-
TGTGCCAGCAGCCTCGGGACAGTCAACAATCAGCCCCAGCATTTT,CASSLGTVNNQPQHF,TRBJ1-5,TRBV5-5,TRBD1,-
TGTGCCAGCAGCGGTGGATCGGGGAGCTCCTACAATGAGCAGTTCTTC,CASSGGSGSSYNEQFF,TRBJ2-1,TRBV7-9,-,-
TGCGCCAGCACCCAATTACCGGGACAGGGGGAATCTGAAGCTTTCTTT,CASTQLPGQGESEAFF,TRBJ1-1,TRBV4-1,TRBD1,-
TGCGCCAGCAGCATAACAGGGGGCAGTCAGCCCCAGCATTTT,CASSITGGSQPQHF,TRBJ1-5,TRBV5-1,TRBD1,-
TGTGCCAGCAGCGCTTCCCTTGGGGGGTACACCGGGGAGCTGTTTTTT,CASSASLGGYTGELFF,TRBJ2-2,TRBV9,-,-
TGTGCCAGCTCACCTCCAGCGGGGGGGCGACAAGAGACCCAGTACTTC,CASSPPAGGRQETQYF,TRBJ2-5,TRBV18,TRBD2,-
TGCGCCAGCAGCCAATCAGGCCATGGCTACACCTTC,CASSQSGHGYTF,TRBJ1-2,TRBV4-1,-,-
TGTGCCAGCAGTGAGGCAGGGGACACCGGGGAGCTGTTTTTT,CASSEAGDTGELFF,TRBJ2-2,TRBV6-4,-,-
TGTGCCAGCAGTCCCGGGACAGGGGGCTTTGAGGAGCTGTTTTTT,CASSPGTGGFEELFF,TRBJ2-2,TRBV27,TRBD1,-
TGTGCCAGCAGCTTACGACTAGCGGGTAGGAACCAAGAGACCCAGTACTTC,CASSLRLAGRNQETQYF,TRBJ2-5,TRBV11-1,TRBD2,few
TGTGCCAGCAGGACAGAGGACAGCCTGGGCACTGAAGCTTTCTTT,CASRTEDSLGTEAFF,TRBJ1-1,TRBV6-1,-,-
TGTGCCAGCAGCCTTCCGGGACAGGGGCGAACCGGGGAGCTGTTTTTT,CASSLPGQGRTGELFF,TRBJ2-2,TRBV7-3,TRBD1,-
TGCGCCAGCAGCCAAGATGGCGGGGGGTACAATGAGCAGTTCTTC,CASSQDGGGYNEQFF,TRBJ2-1,TRBV4-3,TRBD2,-
TGTGCCAGCAGCTTAAAGACAGGGCTCAACGAGCAGTACTTC,CASSLKTGLNEQYF,TRBJ2-7,TRBV11-1,TRBD1,-
TGCGCCAGCAGCCTGTCCGGGACAGCGTTCTATGGCTACACCTTC,CASSLSGTAFYGYTF,TRBJ1-2,TRBV5-1,TRBD1,-
TGTGCCAGCAGTTTGTCGGGACAGCCCGCGGGCGGCTACACCTTC,CASSLSGQPAGGYTF,TRBJ1-2,TRBV27,TRBD1,-
TGTGCCAGCAGCGTAGGCCCCGCAGGGGGGACTGAAGCTTTCTTT,CASSVGPAGGTEAFF,TRBJ1-1,TRBV9,TRBD1,-
TGTGCCAGCAGCCTTAGAAAAAACACTGAAGCTTTCTTT,CASSLRKNTEAFF,TRBJ1-1,TRBV7-7,-,-
TGTGCCATCATAAGAGGCAGAAGCGGGGGGGCCGGTAGCACAGATACGCAGTATTTT,CAIIRGRSGGAGSTDTQYF,TRBJ2-3,TRBV10-3,TRBD2,-
TGCGCCAGCCCCGGACAACCTCTAACCCAGCCCCAGCATTTT,CASPGQPLTQPQHF,TRBJ1-5,TRBV5-1,-,-
TGCGCCAGTATAGGGAGGGGCCCGAATAACTATGGCTACACCTTC,CASIGRGPNNYGYTF,TRBJ1-2,TRBV23-1,-,-
TGTGCCAGCAGTGACGACGAGCAGTACTTC,CASSDDEQYF,TRBJ2-7,TRBV2,-,-
TGTGCCACCAGCAGAGATCCCAGGGGCGGGACTGAAGCTTTCTTT,CATSRDPRGGTEAFF,TRBJ1-1,TRBV15,-,-
TGTGCCAGTAGTATGAGCTCAGGGGGTTCACCCCTCCACTTT,CASSMSSGGSPLHF,TRBJ1-6,TRBV19,TRBD1,-
TGTGCCAGCAGTGACCAAGGGGGCGTTTTAGATGAGCAGTTCTTC,CASSDQGGVLDEQFF,TRBJ2-1,TRBV6-1,TRBD1,-
TGTGCCAGCAGGCTGGAAGGGGCCATGAACACTGAAGCTTTCTTT,CASRLEGAMNTEAFF,TRBJ1-1,TRBV6-1,-,-
TGTGCCAGCAGTTACTCGAACGGGGGAAACACCATATATTTT,CASSYSNGGNTIYF,TRBJ1-3,TRBV6-5,-,-
TGTGCCACCAGCAGAGCGGGGTTCAAGGAGGATTCACCCCTCCACTTT,CATSRAGFKEDSPLHF,TRBJ1-6,TRBV15,-,-
TGTGCCAGCAGTTCCGGACAGGGGACAGATACGCAGTATTTT,CASSSGQGTDTQYF,TRBJ2-3,TRBV27,TRBD1,-
TGTGCCAGCTCACCATCGTCCCCACACAGTGATAGTAACTATGGCTACACCTTC,CASSPSSPHSDSNYGYTF,TRBJ1-2,TRBV18,-,-
TGCGCCAGCAGCCAAGATGCGGGTTTCGAGCAGTACTTC,CASSQDAGFEQYF,TRBJ2-7,TRBV4-3,-,-
TGTGCCAGCAGCTTAGCCGTCCGCACAGATACGCAGTATTTT,CASSLAVRTDTQYF,TRBJ2-3,TRBV7-8,-,-
TGTGCCAGCAGCCCCGTAGCGGGGGGGCTCAGGGAGACCCAGTACTTC,CASSPVAGGLRETQYF,TRBJ2-5,TRBV7-6,TRBD2,-
TGTGCCACCAGCAGAGACTTCGGTAGTGATGAAAAACTGTTTTTT,CATSRDFGSDEKLFF,TRBJ1-4,TRBV15,-,-
TGTGCCAGCAGTGAAGCAATAGGGGGAGGGGGTTGGGATGAGCAGTTCTTC,CASSEAIGGGGWDEQFF,TRBJ2-1,TRBV6-1,-,-
TGCGCCAGCAGCGTGGGACGGAGCCCCAGGGGGGAAGGCTACACCTTC,CASSVGRSPRGEGYTF,TRBJ1-2,TRBV5-1,TRBD1,-
TGTGCCAGCAGTGTGGGACATATCAATCAGCCCCAGCATTTT,CASSVGHINQPQHF,TRBJ1-5,TRBV27,-,few
TGTGCCAGCAGTTACCAGGCCGGTCAGCCCCAGCATTTT,CASSYQAGQPQHF,TRBJ1-5,TRBV6-6,-,-
TGTGCCAGCAGTGAATACACAGGTTCAGGGGCCAACGTCCTGACTTTC,CASSEYTGSGANVLTF,TRBJ2-6,TRBV6-1,-,-
TGCGCCAGCAGCCTCCTACGGGGGGCCGAGCAGTACTTC,CASSLLRGAEQYF,TRBJ2-7,TRBV4-3,-,once
TGCGCCAGCAGCCAAGTTCAGAGACTAGGTAACTACGAGCAGTACTTC,CASSQVQRLGNYEQYF,TRBJ2-7,TRBV4-1,-,-
TGTGCCAGCAGCCCAGCGGGGGGACAGGGGCCCCCATTGTGCTCACCCCTCCACTTT,CASSPAGGQGPPLCSPLHF,TRBJ1-6,TRBV11-2,TRBD1,-
TGTGCCAGTTCCCTGGAGGGATACGGCTACACCTTC,CASSLEGYGYTF,TRBJ1-2,TRBV28,-,few
TGCGCCAGCAGCCAGGAGACAGGGATCAAGGCAGATACGCAGTATTTT,CASSQETGIKADTQYF,TRBJ2-3,TRBV4-3,TRBD1,once
TGTGCCAGCTCTCCCTCAGGACAGGGGAAGAATCAGCCCCAGCATTTT,CASSPSGQGKNQPQHF,TRBJ1-5,TRBV18,TRBD1,-